Reported below is one T cell receptor beta chain. No cognate antigen has been identified for it. No conserved phenylalanine or tryptophan ends this CDR3, so it is likely a read error. No DNA is shown, since the ends of the CDR3 on it are uncertain; the CDR3 is the one TCRdb lists. The CDR3 is 12 residues long, ends included. CDR1 and CDR2 were assigned from the germline V gene as SGHTA and FQGNSA. The CDR3 regions of human TCRbeta chains were analyzed by immunosequencing. The authors' pipeline ran thus. TCRs in the repertoires were matched against a reference library of SARS-CoV-2-specific TCRs that had been generated with the MIRA antigen-specificity platform. Breadth was defined as the fraction of unique TCRs that were SARS-CoV-2-associated, and depth was defined as the fraction of total T cells that were SARS-CoV-2-associated. Using the MIRA data, each spike-specific TCR was assigned both to the spike region to which the TCR was reactive and to a CD4 or CD8 class. Log10-transformed breadth and depth values were compared by one-way ANOVA with Sidak's multiple comparisons tests. TCRdb took over this immuneACCESS table, retaining in-frame rearrangements with V and J assigned. Such tables are incomplete; in checked studies, under half of the missing clones stem from an unresolved V gene, and the remainder is unexplained. That table furnishes V, J and clone size, whereas the DNA furnished D and trimming. Recorded for this sample are 70,000 to 85,000 clones; about 82% of them occurred a single time. The leading ten clones occupy 2.5% to 3% of the sample.

The source of the sample is a study of T cell responses to AZD1222 COVID-19 vaccine (dated by TCRdb to the early 2020s). About the study as a whole: AZD1222 recipients whose second dose came at about 4 weeks and those whose second dose came at about 12 weeks were combined into one group, since spike-specific TCR depth and breadth did not differ between the two schedules. A total of 233 trial participants underwent TCR sequencing, of whom 200 to 220 had received two doses of AZD1222 and about 25 had received two doses of the MenACWY control vaccine. Trial participants were enrolled into age subgroups of 18-55, 56-69 and 70-plus years, which contained about 150, 28 and 57 TCR-sequenced participants, respectively.

What the research found in general, with its limitations: The vaccine-associated CD4 TCRs covered the entire spike protein, and the dominant responses fell in regions 160-218 and 743-854. Only five to seven AZD1222 recipients were SARS-CoV-2 seropositive at baseline, limiting conclusions about previously exposed vaccinees. Reportedly, close to half of the unique spike-specific TCRs recognized epitopes lying outside the regions that are mutated in the B.1.351 and B.1.1.7 variants. Participants were mostly white British, with more females than males. The authors suggested clonal diversity may have been underestimated. Because no day 14 peak-response samples were available, the repertoires could be characterized only after the peak T cell response. The 56-69-year group was small, and its depth increase did not reach significance, likely because of low power. A significant rise in spike-specific TCR breadth and depth was observed after two AZD1222 doses relative to day 0 and relative to MenACWY recipients.

The label giving this sample's time point can be read as: baseline before first vaccination. Vaccinee samples were obtained from the UK trials COV001 and COV002, which included a single-blind randomized controlled phase 2/3 trial of AZD1222 (ChAdOx1 nCoV-19) in healthy adults. For TCRbeta chain sequencing, PBMC samples were collected from trial participants at day 0 and at day 28 after the second dose. The sequencing here drew on peripheral blood, taken on day 0 of AZD1222 vaccination. This clonotype was sampled from an adult in good health. The rearrangement combines TRBV7-2 with TRBJ2-7; the table's D gene call, TRBD1, was not cross checked with the DNA. The CDR3 region: CASSLAAGTPFL.